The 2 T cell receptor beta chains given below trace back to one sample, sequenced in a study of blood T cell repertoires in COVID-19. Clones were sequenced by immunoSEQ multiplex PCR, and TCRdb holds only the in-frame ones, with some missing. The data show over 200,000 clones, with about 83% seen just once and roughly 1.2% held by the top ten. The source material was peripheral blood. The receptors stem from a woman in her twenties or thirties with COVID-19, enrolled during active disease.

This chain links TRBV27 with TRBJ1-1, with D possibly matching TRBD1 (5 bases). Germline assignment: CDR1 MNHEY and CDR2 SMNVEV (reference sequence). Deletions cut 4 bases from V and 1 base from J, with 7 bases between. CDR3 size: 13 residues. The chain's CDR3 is CASSYGQNTEAFF. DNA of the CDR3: TGTGCCAGCAGTTATGGACAGAACACTGAAGCTTTCTTT.

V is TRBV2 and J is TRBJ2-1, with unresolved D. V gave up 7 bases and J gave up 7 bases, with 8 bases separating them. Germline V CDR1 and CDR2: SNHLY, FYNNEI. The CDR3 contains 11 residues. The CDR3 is CASTPRNEQFF. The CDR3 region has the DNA TGTGCCAGCACCCCACGGAATGAGCAGTTCTTC.